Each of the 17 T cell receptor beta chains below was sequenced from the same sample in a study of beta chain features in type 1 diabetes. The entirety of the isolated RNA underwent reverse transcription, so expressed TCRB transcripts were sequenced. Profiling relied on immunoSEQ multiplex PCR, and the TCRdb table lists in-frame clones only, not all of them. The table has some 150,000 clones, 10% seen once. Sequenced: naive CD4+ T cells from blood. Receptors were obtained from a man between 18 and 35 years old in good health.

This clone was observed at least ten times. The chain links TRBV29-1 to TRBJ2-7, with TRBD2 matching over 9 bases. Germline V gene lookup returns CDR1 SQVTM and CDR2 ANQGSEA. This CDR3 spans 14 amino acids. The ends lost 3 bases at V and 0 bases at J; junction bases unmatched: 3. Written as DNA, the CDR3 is TGCAGCGTTGAGACTAGCGGTCTCTCCTACGAGCAGTACTTC. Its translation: CSVETSGLSYEQYF.

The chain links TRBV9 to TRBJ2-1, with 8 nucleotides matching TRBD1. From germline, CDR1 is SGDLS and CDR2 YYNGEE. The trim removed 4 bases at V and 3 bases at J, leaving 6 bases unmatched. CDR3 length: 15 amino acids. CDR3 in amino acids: CASSTTGDFYNEQFF. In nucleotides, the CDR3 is TGTGCCAGCAGCACGACAGGGGATTTCTACAATGAGCAGTTCTTC. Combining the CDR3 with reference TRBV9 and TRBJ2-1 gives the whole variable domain DSGVTQTPKHLITATGQRVTLRCSPRSGDLSVYWYQQSLDQGLQFLIQYYNGEERAKGNILERFSAQQFPDLHSELNLSSLELGDSALYFCASSTTGDFYNEQFFGPGTRLTVL.

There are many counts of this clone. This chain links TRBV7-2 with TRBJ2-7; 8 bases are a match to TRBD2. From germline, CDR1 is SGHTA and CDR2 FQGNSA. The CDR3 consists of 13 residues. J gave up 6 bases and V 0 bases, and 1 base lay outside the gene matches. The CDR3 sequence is CASSLALAAEQYF. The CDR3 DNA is TGTGCCAGCAGCTTAGCACTAGCGGCCGAGCAGTACTTC.

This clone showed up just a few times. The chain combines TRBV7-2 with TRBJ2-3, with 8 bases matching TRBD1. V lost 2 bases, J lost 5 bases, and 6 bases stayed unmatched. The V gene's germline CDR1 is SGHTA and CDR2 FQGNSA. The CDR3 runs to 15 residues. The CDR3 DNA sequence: TGTGCCAGCAGCTTAACCGGACAGGGTGTAGATACGCAGTATTTT. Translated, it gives CASSLTGQGVDTQYF.

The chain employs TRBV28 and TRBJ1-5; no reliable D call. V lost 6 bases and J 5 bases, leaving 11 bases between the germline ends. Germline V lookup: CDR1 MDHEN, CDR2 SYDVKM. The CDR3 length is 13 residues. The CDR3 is CASRGGGDQPQHF. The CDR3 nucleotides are TGTGCCAGCAGAGGAGGAGGAGATCAGCCCCAGCATTTT.

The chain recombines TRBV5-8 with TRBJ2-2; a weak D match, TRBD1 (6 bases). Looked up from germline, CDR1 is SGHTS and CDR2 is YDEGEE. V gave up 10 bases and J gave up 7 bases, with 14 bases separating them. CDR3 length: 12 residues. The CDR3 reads CASGQGYGELFF. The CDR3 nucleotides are TGTGCCTCAGGGCAGGGGTACGGGGAGCTGTTTTTT. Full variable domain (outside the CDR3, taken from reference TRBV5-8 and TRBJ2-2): EAGVTQSPTHLIKTRGQQATLRCSPISGHTSVYWYQQALGLGLQFLLWYDEGEERNRGNFPPRFSGRQFPNYSSELNVNALELEDSALYLCASGQGYGELFFGEGSRLTVL.

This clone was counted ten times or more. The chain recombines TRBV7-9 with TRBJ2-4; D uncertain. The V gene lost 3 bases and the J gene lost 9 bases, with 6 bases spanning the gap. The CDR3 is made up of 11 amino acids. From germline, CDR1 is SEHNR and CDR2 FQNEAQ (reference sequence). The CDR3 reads CASSFTGIQYF. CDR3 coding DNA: TGTGCCAGCAGCTTTACGGGCATTCAGTACTTC.

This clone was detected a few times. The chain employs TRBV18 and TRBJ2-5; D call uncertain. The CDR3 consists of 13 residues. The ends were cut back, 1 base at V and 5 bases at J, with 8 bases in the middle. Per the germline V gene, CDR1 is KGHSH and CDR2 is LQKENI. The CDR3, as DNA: TGTGCCAGCTCACCACGAGAATTCGAGACCCAGTACTTC. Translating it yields CASSPREFETQYF.

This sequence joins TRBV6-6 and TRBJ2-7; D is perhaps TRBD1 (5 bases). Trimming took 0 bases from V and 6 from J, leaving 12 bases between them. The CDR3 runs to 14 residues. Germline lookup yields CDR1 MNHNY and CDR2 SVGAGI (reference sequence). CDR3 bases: TGTGCCAGCAGTTACTCGTGGGGTAGGGGCGAGCAGTACTTC. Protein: CASSYSWGRGEQYF.

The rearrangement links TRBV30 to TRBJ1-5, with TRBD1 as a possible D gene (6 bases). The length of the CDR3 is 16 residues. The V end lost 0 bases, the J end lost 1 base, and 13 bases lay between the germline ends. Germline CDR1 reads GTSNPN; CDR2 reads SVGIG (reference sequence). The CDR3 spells CAWSVPGRGSNQPQHF. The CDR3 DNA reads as TGTGCCTGGAGTGTACCGGGCAGGGGAAGCAATCAGCCCCAGCATTTT. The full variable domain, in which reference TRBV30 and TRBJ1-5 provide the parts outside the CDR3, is SQTIHQWPATLVQPVGSPLSLECTVEGTSNPNLYWYRQAAGRGLQLLFYSVGIGQISSEVPQNLSASRPQDRQFILSSKKLLLSDSGFYLCAWSVPGRGSNQPQHFGDGTRLSIL.

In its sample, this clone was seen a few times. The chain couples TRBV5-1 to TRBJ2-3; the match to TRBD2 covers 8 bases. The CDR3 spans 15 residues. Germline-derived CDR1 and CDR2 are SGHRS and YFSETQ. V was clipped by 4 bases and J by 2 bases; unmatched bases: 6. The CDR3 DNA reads TGCGCCAGCAGCGCCACGGGGGGGCCCACAGATACGCAGTATTTT. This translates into CASSATGGPTDTQYF. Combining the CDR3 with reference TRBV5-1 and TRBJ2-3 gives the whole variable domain KAGVTQTPRYLIKTRGQQVTLSCSPISGHRSVSWYQQTPGQGLQFLFEYFSETQRNKGNFPGRFSGRQFSNSRSEMNVSTLELGDSALYLCASSATGGPTDTQYFGPGTRLTVL.

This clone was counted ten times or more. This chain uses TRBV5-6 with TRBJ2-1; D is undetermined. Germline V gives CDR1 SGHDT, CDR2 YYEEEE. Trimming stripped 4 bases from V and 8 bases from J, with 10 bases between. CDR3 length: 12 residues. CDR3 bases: TGTGCCAGCAGCGCCTCAAGCGATGAGCAGTTCTTC. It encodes CASSASSDEQFF.

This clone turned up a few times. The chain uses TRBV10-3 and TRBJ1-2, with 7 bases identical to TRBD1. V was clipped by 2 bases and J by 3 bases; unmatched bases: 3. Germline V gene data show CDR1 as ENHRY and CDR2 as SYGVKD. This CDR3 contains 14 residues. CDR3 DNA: TGTGCCATCAGTGAGAACAGGGGAGACTATGGCTACACCTTC. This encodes CAISENRGDYGYTF.

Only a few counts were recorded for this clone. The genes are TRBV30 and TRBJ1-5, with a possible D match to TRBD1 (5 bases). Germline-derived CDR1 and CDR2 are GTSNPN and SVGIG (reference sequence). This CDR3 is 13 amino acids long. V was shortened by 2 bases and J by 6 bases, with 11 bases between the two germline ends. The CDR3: CAWSQTATQPQHF. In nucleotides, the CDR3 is TGTGCCTGGAGTCAGACAGCGACTCAGCCCCAGCATTTT.

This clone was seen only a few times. CDR3 DNA sequence: TGCGCCAGCAGCCGCACTTCTGGGCAGGCCTATGGCTACACCTTC. Translating it yields CASSRTSGQAYGYTF. This chain joins TRBV5-1 and TRBJ1-2; no firm D call. From germline, CDR1 is SGHRS and CDR2 YFSETQ. The CDR3 extends over 15 amino acids. The V end lost 4 bases, the J end lost 4 bases, and 17 bases lay between the germline ends. Filled out from reference TRBV5-1 and TRBJ1-2, the complete variable domain reads KAGVTQTPRYLIKTRGQQVTLSCSPISGHRSVSWYQQTPGQGLQFLFEYFSETQRNKGNFPGRFSGRQFSNSRSEMNVSTLELGDSALYLCASSRTSGQAYGYTFGSGTRLTVV.

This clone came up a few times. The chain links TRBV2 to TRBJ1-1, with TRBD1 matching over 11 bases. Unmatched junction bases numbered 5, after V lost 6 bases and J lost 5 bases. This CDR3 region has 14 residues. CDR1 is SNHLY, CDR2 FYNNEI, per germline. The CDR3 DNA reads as TGTGCCAGCAGAGATGGACAGGGGGCGACTGAAGCTTTCTTT. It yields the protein CASRDGQGATEAFF. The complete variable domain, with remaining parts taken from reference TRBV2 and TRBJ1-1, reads EPEVTQTPSHQVTQMGQEVILRCVPISNHLYFYWYRQILGQKVEFLVSFYNNEISEKSEIFDDQFSVERPDGSNFTLKIRSTKLEDSAMYFCASRDGQGATEAFFGQGTRLTVV.

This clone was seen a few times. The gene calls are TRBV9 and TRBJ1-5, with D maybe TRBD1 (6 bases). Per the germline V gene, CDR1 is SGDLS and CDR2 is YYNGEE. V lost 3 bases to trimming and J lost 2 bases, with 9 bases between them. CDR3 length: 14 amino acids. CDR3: CASSAGVGNQPQHF. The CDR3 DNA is TGTGCCAGCAGCGCAGGGGTCGGCAATCAGCCCCAGCATTTT.